The 30 T cell receptor beta chains in this list originate from one sample, sequenced in a study of blood T cells in healthy people across ages. A sample-barcoded 5' primer and a J-beta primer mix were used in a second PCR of roughly 7 to 11 cycles. Via MiXCR, TCRdb re-called the 5' RACE reads, giving one row per CDR3 protein. The data contain 750,000 to 850,000 distinct CDR3 sequences, roughly 25% of them singletons. This sample was also put to use in a study of T cells of mothers and their children.

Sequencing input: blood. These receptors were taken from a boy under 18 in good health.

This clonotype was recorded a few times. The rearrangement uses TRBV7-9 and TRBJ2-5; D may match TRBD1 or TRBD2 (5 bases each). The better agreement between TRBJ2-1 and the DNA end casts doubt on the J call. The CDR3 is 16 amino acids. Germline CDR1 SEHNR, CDR2 FQNEAQ (reference sequence). DNA of the CDR3: TGTGCCAGCAGCTCCCGGGGCCCTACCGCCAATAATGAGCAGTTCTTC. Translated: CASSSRGPTANNEQFF.

The V gene is TRBV29-1, the J gene TRBJ2-1, with no clear D. The closer fit of TRBJ2-7 to the DNA end suggests the J call may be wrong. In germline, CDR1 is SQVTM, CDR2 ANQGSEA. This CDR3 has 15 amino acids. CDR3 region: CSVEVASAQTYEQYF. CDR3 DNA: TGCAGCGTTGAAGTCGCCAGTGCGCAAACCTACGAGCAGTACTTC.

This clonotype appeared a few times. The chain has TRBV7-2 and TRBJ1-4; D remains unclear. This CDR3 region has 14 residues. CDR1 is SGHTA, CDR2 FQGNSA, per germline. Trimming cost V 3 bases and J 0 bases, with 5 bases left between them. CDR3 sequence (DNA): TGTGCCAGCAGCTTTGGTCCAACTAATGAAAAACTGTTTTTT. Its translation: CASSFGPTNEKLFF.

The CDR3 DNA reads TGCAGTGCTAGAAATCGCAGGGTAGCGGGCATGGAAGATACGCAGTATTTT. Protein: CSARNRRVAGMEDTQYF. This chain links TRBV20-1 with TRBJ2-3; 7 nucleotides agree with TRBD2. With 2 bases clipped from V and 5 bases from J, the junction kept 16 bases outside the gene matches. The V gene's germline CDR1 is DFQATT and CDR2 SNEGSKA (reference sequence). The CDR3 consists of 17 residues.

This clonotype was recorded many times. J is TRBJ1-3 and V is TRBV11-2; D call uncertain. The germline CDR1 and CDR2 sequences are SGHAT and FQNNGV. The germline V and J ends were trimmed by 1 base and 0 bases, with 10 bases remaining between them. This CDR3 is 16 amino acids long. The CDR3 sequence: CASSLGGLNSGNTIYF. In DNA, the CDR3 is TGTGCCAGCAGCTTAGGGGGATTAAACTCTGGAAACACCATATATTTT.

The V gene is TRBV28, the J gene TRBJ1-5; D is ambiguous. With 6 bases removed from V and 0 bases from J, the gap between germline ends came to 12 bases. This CDR3 has 15 residues. The germline gives CDR1 MDHEN, CDR2 SYDVKM. CDR3 in amino acids: CASSLVQYSNQPQHF. The CDR3 DNA follows: TGTGCCAGCAGCCTTGTACAATATAGCAATCAGCCCCAGCATTTT.

This chain connects TRBV11-2 to TRBJ2-7; D unresolved. The CDR3 totals 15 residues. The germline V gene has CDR1 SGHAT and CDR2 FQNNGV. The V gene lost 4 bases and the J gene lost 0 bases, with 13 bases spanning the gap. CDR3 in DNA: TGTGCCAGCAGCTCCATCCCTCAAGTCTCCTACGAGCAGTACTTC. It translates to CASSSIPQVSYEQYF.

This clonotype occurred a few times. This chain uses TRBV4-2 with TRBJ2-1; D is ambiguous. Trimming stripped 4 bases from V and 6 bases from J, with 13 bases between. The CDR3 sequence is 14 residues long. The germline gives CDR1 LGHNA, CDR2 YNFKEQ. The CDR3 here is CASSPSTSTNEQFF. CDR3 nucleotides: TGTGCCAGCAGCCCCTCGACCTCCACCAATGAGCAGTTCTTC.

The chain recombines TRBV14 with TRBJ2-1, with D unresolved. V lost 1 base and J 3 bases, leaving 16 bases between the germline ends. The CDR3 is 17 amino acids. Germline V gene data show CDR1 as SGHDN and CDR2 as FVKESK. CDR3: CASSQGPTRPDYNEQFF. The DNA of the CDR3 is TGTGCCAGCAGCCAAGGGCCCACGCGGCCCGACTACAATGAGCAGTTCTTC.

V usage is TRBV20-1 and J usage is TRBJ2-4; 9 nucleotides match TRBD1. Trimming took 7 bases from V and 1 from J; bases not matched to a gene: 2. The CDR3 runs to 13 residues. Germline values: CDR1 DFQATT, CDR2 SNEGSKA (reference sequence). DNA for the CDR3: TGCAGTGTCGGACAGGGGGCCAAAAACATTCAGTACTTC. Its protein is CSVGQGAKNIQYF.

V and J are TRBV25-1 and TRBJ1-2; tentatively, D is TRBD1 (5 bases). CDR1 MGHDK and CDR2 SYGVNS come from the germline V gene. The CDR3 runs to 14 residues. Trimming took 2 bases from V and 6 from J, leaving 13 bases between them. Here the CDR3 reads CASSESAWGDGYTF. CDR3 coding DNA: TGTGCCAGCAGTGAAAGCGCCTGGGGGGATGGCTACACCTTC.

This chain joins TRBV20-1 and TRBJ1-1; 7 nucleotides align to TRBD1. There are 14 residues in the CDR3. The germline CDR1 and CDR2 sequences are DFQATT and SNEGSKA (reference sequence). After removal of 4 bases from V and 5 bases from J, the junction contained 10 bases not matched to a gene. As DNA, the CDR3 is TGCAGTGCTACCACAGGGGCCCCTGGGACTGAAGCTTTCTTT. This gives the protein CSATTGAPGTEAFF.

This chain uses TRBV7-8 with TRBJ2-5, with TRBD2 matching over 10 bases. CDR1 and CDR2 (germline): SGHVS, FQNEAQ. The CDR3 consists of 17 residues. V lost 4 bases to trimming and J lost 2 bases; unmatched junction nucleotides: 10. The CDR3 spells CASSSPSAGGKQETQYF. Here the CDR3 DNA reads TGTGCCAGCAGCTCGCCCTCAGCGGGGGGGAAACAAGAGACCCAGTACTTC.

The J gene is TRBJ2-3, the V gene TRBV20-1; the D is unclear. Looked up from germline, CDR1 is DFQATT and CDR2 is SNEGSKA (reference sequence). V lost 1 base to trimming and J lost 0 bases, with 11 bases between them. This CDR3 region has 15 residues. CDR3 amino acids: CSARAAVLSTDTQYF. The DNA for the CDR3 is TGCAGTGCTAGAGCCGCGGTTCTTAGCACAGATACGCAGTATTTT.

CDR3 sequence: CASSPQGLDTQYF. CDR3 nucleotides: TGTGCCAGCAGTCCACAGGGGTTGGATACGCAGTATTTT. This chain connects TRBV27 to TRBJ2-3, with 7 bases lining up with TRBD1. V was clipped by 5 bases and J by 6 bases; unmatched bases: 5. This CDR3 spans 13 amino acids. Germline V lookup: CDR1 MNHEY, CDR2 SMNVEV (reference sequence).

This clonotype has just a few counts. The chain links TRBV6-1 to TRBJ2-3, with D unresolved. Germline V CDR1 and CDR2: MNHNS, SASEGT. V was cut by 2 bases and J by 4 bases, with 1 base left in between. The CDR3 extends over 11 amino acids. The CDR3 DNA follows: TGTGCCAGCAGTGAACCAGATACGCAGTATTTT. Translation: CASSEPDTQYF.

The table lists this clonotype with many counts. The rearrangement joins TRBV20-1 to TRBJ2-5; tentatively, D is TRBD1 (6 bases). The J call is doubtful: the DNA matches TRBJ2-7 better. Germline values: CDR1 DFQATT, CDR2 SNEGSKA (reference sequence). The CDR3 is 12 amino acids. The CDR3 DNA follows: TGCAGTGCTTCAGACAGGTACTACGAGCAGTACTTC. Translating gives CSASDRYYEQYF.

The CDR3 DNA is TGTGCCAGCAGCTTATACGCGGGAGTTACAACAGATACGCAGTATTTT. Amino acids: CASSLYAGVTTDTQYF. The chain uses TRBV7-2 and TRBJ2-3, with TRBD2 matching 7 bases. This CDR3 has 16 residues. The V gene end was trimmed by 2 bases and the J gene end by 3 bases; junction bases not matched to a gene: 8. Germline V gene sequence: CDR1 SGHTA, CDR2 FQGNSA. The whole variable domain, filled in from reference TRBV7-2 and TRBJ2-3, reads GAGVSQSPSNKVTEKGKDVELRCDPISGHTALYWYRQSLGQGLEFLIYFQGNSAPDKSGLPSDRFSAERTGGSVSTLTIQRTQQEDSAVYLCASSLYAGVTTDTQYFGPGTRLTVL.

The chain employs TRBV24-1 and TRBJ2-2; 8 bases are shared with TRBD1. Losses at the gene ends were 7 bases for V and 1 base for J; bases not matched to a gene: 4. This CDR3 has 15 amino acids. In germline, CDR1 is KGHDR, CDR2 SFDVKD. The CDR3 reads CATSAGTGNTGELFF. Written as DNA, the CDR3 is TGTGCCACCAGCGCCGGGACAGGGAACACCGGGGAGCTGTTTTTT.

A few counts support this clonotype. This CDR3 reads CASSLGLAGKQETQYF. For the CDR3, the DNA is TGTGCCAGCAGCTTGGGACTAGCGGGTAAACAAGAGACCCAGTACTTC. This chain joins TRBV5-6 and TRBJ2-5; 10 nucleotides match TRBD2. V gave up 0 bases and J gave up 2 bases; unmatched junction bases: 4. The CDR3 runs to 16 residues. In germline, CDR1 is SGHDT, CDR2 YYEEEE.

V usage is TRBV29-1 and J usage is TRBJ1-1; a weak D match, TRBD1 (5 bases). Trimming took off 1 base at V and 3 bases at J, with 9 bases between the two ends. CDR3 length: 13 amino acids. Germline CDR1 SQVTM, CDR2 ANQGSEA. CDR3 sequence reads: CSVEVGRDTEAFF. CDR3 in DNA: TGCAGCGTTGAAGTAGGCAGGGACACTGAAGCTTTCTTT.

This clonotype came up a few times. This chain uses TRBV25-1 with TRBJ2-3, with D unclear. In germline, CDR1 is MGHDK, CDR2 SYGVNS. The CDR3 has 11 residues. Trimming removed 6 bases at V and 5 bases at J, with 6 bases between. Here the CDR3 reads CASRLKDTQYF. DNA for the CDR3: TGTGCCAGCAGACTCAAAGATACGCAGTATTTT.

Remarks on this clonotype: A much larger clone sits a single nucleotide away, making a read error possible. The chain links TRBV7-2 to TRBJ2-2; a weak D match, TRBD1 (5 bases). Germline CDR1 and CDR2: SGHTA and FQGNSA. V lost 6 bases and J lost 5, with 7 bases in between. This CDR3 comprises 12 residues. The CDR3, as DNA: TGTGCCAGCAGACCAGGGACCGGGGAGCTGTTTTTT. Residues: CASRPGTGELFF.

This chain joins TRBV29-1 and TRBJ2-7, with D possibly TRBD1 on 5 matching bases. Germline V gene lookup returns CDR1 SQVTM and CDR2 ANQGSEA. Deletions cut 0 bases from V and 3 bases from J, with 9 bases between. This CDR3 region has 13 residues. CDR3 amino acids: CSVEEQGLYEQYF. CDR3 DNA sequence: TGCAGCGTTGAAGAGCAGGGTCTCTACGAGCAGTACTTC.

The table lists this clonotype with a few counts. This chain joins TRBV6-5 and TRBJ1-4; the D is unclear. Germline CDR1 reads MNHEY; CDR2 reads SVGAGI. V lost 0 bases and J 8 bases, leaving 13 bases between the germline ends. The CDR3 spans 15 residues. The CDR3, as DNA: TGTGCCAGCAGTTACTCGAGCACTCGGAAGGAAAAACTGTTTTTT. Translating gives CASSYSSTRKEKLFF.

The V call is TRBV7-3, the J call TRBJ2-6; D remains unclear. V shed 8 bases and J shed 4 bases, with 21 bases lying between them. CDR1 is SGHTA and CDR2 is FQGTGA in the germline V gene. The CDR3 spans 17 residues. The CDR3 is CASPKDGNTSGANVLTF. CDR3 nucleotides: TGTGCCAGCCCCAAGGACGGCAACACTTCGGGGGCCAACGTCCTGACTTTC.

This clonotype was seen a handful of times. This chain links TRBV28 with TRBJ1-6, with a possible D match to TRBD1 (5 bases). With 2 bases removed from V and 12 bases from J, the gap between germline ends came to 14 bases. The germline gives CDR1 MDHEN, CDR2 SYDVKM. This CDR3 contains 14 residues. CDR3 protein: CASSLESGYEPLHF. In DNA, the CDR3 is TGTGCCAGCAGTTTAGAGTCAGGGTACGAACCCCTCCACTTT.

The chain joins TRBV28 to TRBJ1-4; D not certain. Germline V gene lookup returns CDR1 MDHEN and CDR2 SYDVKM. The CDR3 sequence is 15 residues long. The V end was cut by 6 bases, the J end by 3 bases, with 14 bases between. The CDR3 is CASRFRRAANEKLFF. The CDR3 coding sequence is TGTGCCAGCAGGTTCCGACGAGCGGCTAATGAAAAACTGTTTTTT. Looking up the rest from reference TRBV28 and TRBJ1-4 gives the full variable domain: DVKVTQSSRYLVKRTGEKVFLECVQDMDHENMFWYRQDPGLGLRLIYFSYDVKMKEKGDIPEGYSVSREKKERFSLILESASTNQTSMYLCASRFRRAANEKLFFGSGTQLSVL.

The chain uses TRBV7-2 and TRBJ2-3; D not certain. V lost 2 bases and J 2 bases, leaving 8 bases between the germline ends. The CDR3 spans 14 residues. Germline V gene lookup returns CDR1 SGHTA and CDR2 FQGNSA. This CDR3 reads CASSLWAFTDTQYF. The DNA of the CDR3 is TGTGCCAGCAGCTTATGGGCCTTCACAGATACGCAGTATTTT.

The genes are TRBV20-1 and TRBJ2-7, with D possibly matching TRBD1 (5 bases). Germline assignment: CDR1 DFQATT and CDR2 SNEGSKA (reference sequence). There are 14 residues in the CDR3. Between the trimmed V and J ends, which lost 3 bases and 3 bases, there was a span of 15 bases. The CDR3 is CSARGMTASYEQYF. In DNA, the CDR3 is TGCAGTGCTAGGGGGATGACAGCCAGCTACGAGCAGTACTTC.